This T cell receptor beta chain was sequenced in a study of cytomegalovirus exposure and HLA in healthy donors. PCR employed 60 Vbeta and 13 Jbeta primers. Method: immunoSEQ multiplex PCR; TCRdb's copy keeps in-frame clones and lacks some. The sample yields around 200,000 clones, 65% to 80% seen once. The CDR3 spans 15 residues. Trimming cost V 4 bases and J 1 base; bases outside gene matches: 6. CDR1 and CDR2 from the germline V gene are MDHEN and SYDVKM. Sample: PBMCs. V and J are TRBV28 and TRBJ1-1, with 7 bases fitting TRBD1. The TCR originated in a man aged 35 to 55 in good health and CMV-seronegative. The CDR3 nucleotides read TGTGCCAGCAGTTGGACAGGTACTGGGAACACTGAAGCTTTCTTT. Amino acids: CASSWTGTGNTEAFF.